A selection of T cell receptor beta chains follows, all from one sample in a study of CD8+ T cells in alopecia areata. TCRdb keeps only in-frame clones here, not all; method: immunoSEQ multiplex PCR. The table lists about 140,000 clones, 62% of them singletons. The sequenced material came from CD8+ T cells sorted from blood. Every receptor here comes from a human donor in good health. CDR3s include the opening cysteine and the closing phenylalanine or tryptophan. A D gene is named only where the DNA matches it firmly. Rows give clone size only sometimes, using once, few, many, or a class for an expanded clone.

size: .; D: TRBD2; V: TRBV13; J: TRBJ2-7; CDR3: CASSEGLTTYEQYF; DNA: TGTGCCAGCAGTGAGGGACTAACCACCTACGAGCAGTACTTC
size: once; D: .; V: TRBV29-1; J: TRBJ1-1; CDR3: CSVDEGLATEAFF; DNA: TGCAGCGTTGATGAGGGTTTGGCCACTGAAGCTTTCTTT
size: .; D: .; V: TRBV29-1; J: TRBJ1-2; CDR3: CSVEGRGGYTF; DNA: TGCAGCGTCGAAGGACGAGGGGGCTACACCTTC
size: .; D: .; V: TRBV2; J: TRBJ2-7; CDR3: CASSDHSPKEQYF; DNA: TGTGCCAGCAGTGACCACAGTCCTAAGGAGCAGTACTTC
size: .; D: .; V: TRBV6-5; J: TRBJ2-4; CDR3: CASIEGTRNIQYF; DNA: TGTGCCAGCATTGAAGGGACAAGAAACATTCAGTACTTC
size: few; D: .; V: TRBV7-8; J: TRBJ2-5; CDR3: CASSNGKYQETQYF; DNA: TGTGCCAGCAGCAATGGAAAGTACCAAGAGACCCAGTACTTC
size: .; D: .; V: TRBV5-1; J: TRBJ1-2; CDR3: CASSPWTRSNYGYTF; DNA: TGCGCCAGCAGCCCTTGGACGCGGTCTAACTATGGCTACACCTTC
size: .; D: .; V: TRBV2; J: TRBJ2-1; CDR3: CVTGEKYNEQFF; DNA: TGTGTGACAGGCGAAAAGTACAATGAGCAGTTCTTC
size: .; D: TRBD2; V: TRBV29-1; J: TRBJ2-3; CDR3: CSVALAGSTDTQYF; DNA: TGCAGCGTTGCACTAGCGGGAAGCACAGATACGCAGTATTTT
size: .; D: .; V: TRBV7-8; J: TRBJ2-4; CDR3: CASSATVSLAKNIQYF; DNA: TGTGCCAGCAGCGCAACAGTTTCTCTAGCCAAAAACATTCAGTACTTC
size: .; D: .; V: TRBV20-1; J: TRBJ2-1; CDR3: CSAQDEQFF; DNA: TGCAGTGCTCAAGATGAGCAGTTCTTC
size: .; D: .; V: TRBV29-1; J: TRBJ1-1; CDR3: CSVEWWRPTEAFF; DNA: TGCAGCGTTGAATGGTGGAGGCCCACTGAAGCTTTCTTT
size: .; D: .; V: TRBV29-1; J: TRBJ2-7; CDR3: CSVDITHTHYEQYF; DNA: TGCAGCGTTGATATTACCCACACCCACTACGAGCAGTACTTC
size: few; D: TRBD1; V: TRBV29-1; J: TRBJ1-1; CDR3: CSVEEVLEGANTEAFF; DNA: TGCAGCGTTGAAGAGGTGTTGGAGGGGGCGAACACTGAAGCTTTCTTT
size: few; D: TRBD1; V: TRBV6-6; J: TRBJ2-2; CDR3: CASSGTDSNTGELFF; DNA: TGTGCCAGCAGTGGGACAGACTCGAACACCGGGGAGCTGTTTTTT
size: once; D: .; V: TRBV29-1; J: TRBJ1-2; CDR3: CSVESKWYGYTF; DNA: TGCAGCGTTGAGTCCAAGTGGTATGGCTACACCTTC
size: .; D: .; V: TRBV9; J: TRBJ1-1; CDR3: CASSVLNPGDNTEAFF; DNA: TGTGCCAGCAGCGTACTCAATCCAGGGGATAACACTGAAGCTTTCTTT
size: few; D: TRBD2; V: TRBV2; J: TRBJ2-2; CDR3: CASSEGGRYTGELFF; DNA: TGTGCCAGCAGTGAAGGCGGGAGATACACCGGGGAGCTGTTTTTT
size: .; D: TRBD2; V: TRBV5-6; J: TRBJ2-1; CDR3: CASSFGTSGYNEQFF; DNA: TGTGCCAGCAGCTTCGGGACTAGCGGATACAATGAGCAGTTCTTC
size: .; D: TRBD1; V: TRBV13; J: TRBJ2-1; CDR3: CASSPDRGNNEQFF; DNA: TGTGCCAGCAGCCCGGACAGGGGGAACAATGAGCAGTTCTTC
size: .; D: .; V: TRBV29-1; J: TRBJ2-1; CDR3: CSVTANNEQFF; DNA: TGCAGCGTCACAGCGAACAATGAGCAGTTCTTC
size: .; D: TRBD2; V: TRBV7-3; J: TRBJ2-3; CDR3: CASSLGLAGGWTDTQYF; DNA: TGTGCCAGCAGCTTAGGACTAGCGGGAGGGTGGACAGATACGCAGTATTTT
size: .; D: TRBD1; V: TRBV30; J: TRBJ1-2; CDR3: CAWMGQGQDYGYTF; DNA: TGTGCCTGGATGGGACAGGGGCAGGACTATGGCTACACCTTC
size: .; D: TRBD1; V: TRBV4-1; J: TRBJ1-5; CDR3: CASSQDRTGVQPQHF; DNA: TGCGCCAGCAGCCAAGATCGGACAGGGGTCCAGCCCCAGCATTTT
size: .; D: .; V: TRBV4-1; J: TRBJ2-1; CDR3: CASSQGAGLRNEQFF; DNA: TGCGCCAGCAGCCAAGGTGCGGGACTTCGGAATGAGCAGTTCTTC
size: .; D: TRBD2; V: TRBV5-1; J: TRBJ2-7; CDR3: CASSPPGLAYEQYF; DNA: TGCGCCAGCAGCCCGCCGGGACTAGCTTACGAGCAGTACTTC
size: .; D: .; V: TRBV30; J: TRBJ2-7; CDR3: CAWSSSYEQYF; DNA: TGTGCCTGGAGCTCCTCCTACGAGCAGTACTTC
size: .; D: .; V: TRBV4-1; J: TRBJ1-1; CDR3: CASKLNFGRLNTEAFF; DNA: TGCGCCAGCAAGTTAAACTTTGGCAGGCTGAACACTGAAGCTTTCTTT
size: .; D: .; V: TRBV2; J: TRBJ2-5; CDR3: CASRLSRAQGWETQYF; DNA: TGTGCCAGCAGGCTTTCCAGGGCACAGGGCTGGGAGACCCAGTACTTC
size: few; D: TRBD2; V: TRBV7-9; J: TRBJ2-1; CDR3: CASSFRGGEQFF; DNA: TGTGCCAGCAGCTTTAGGGGAGGGGAGCAGTTCTTC
size: .; D: TRBD1; V: TRBV27; J: TRBJ2-2; CDR3: CASRPPGQGVNGELFF; DNA: TGTGCCAGCAGGCCTCCGGGACAGGGGGTGAACGGGGAGCTGTTTTTT
size: .; D: TRBD2; V: TRBV25-1; J: TRBJ2-7; CDR3: CASSDRLAENYEQYF; DNA: TGTGCCAGCAGTGATAGGCTAGCGGAGAACTACGAGCAGTACTTC
size: .; D: .; V: TRBV7-9; J: TRBJ1-1; CDR3: CASSLQADTEAFF; DNA: TGTGCCAGCAGCTTACAAGCGGACACTGAAGCTTTCTTT
size: once; D: TRBD1; V: TRBV27; J: TRBJ2-1; CDR3: CASGQGAWNEQFF; DNA: TGTGCCAGCGGACAGGGGGCTTGGAATGAGCAGTTCTTC
size: .; D: TRBD2; V: TRBV7-9; J: TRBJ2-7; CDR3: CASSSSTSGTSYEQYF; DNA: TGTGCCAGCAGCTCCTCGACTAGCGGGACTAGCTACGAGCAGTACTTC
size: .; D: .; V: TRBV30; J: TRBJ2-2; CDR3: CAWSVPGDTGELFF; DNA: TGTGCCTGGAGTGTTCCGGGAGACACCGGGGAGCTGTTTTTT
size: .; D: TRBD1; V: TRBV15; J: TRBJ2-7; CDR3: CATSREGLWDRGDEQYF; DNA: TGTGCCACCAGCAGAGAGGGCCTTTGGGACAGGGGAGACGAGCAGTACTTC
size: .; D: TRBD1; V: TRBV28; J: TRBJ2-3; CDR3: CASRDRASTDTQYF; DNA: TGTGCCAGCCGCGACAGGGCTAGCACAGATACGCAGTATTTT
size: .; D: TRBD2; V: TRBV2; J: TRBJ2-7; CDR3: CATIVGGSYEQYF; DNA: TGTGCCACAATCGTGGGGGGGTCCTACGAGCAGTACTTC
size: .; D: TRBD2; V: TRBV5-1; J: TRBJ2-1; CDR3: CASRGVQAGIEQFF; DNA: TGCGCCAGTCGTGGGGTCCAAGCGGGGATAGAGCAGTTCTTC
size: few; D: .; V: TRBV14; J: TRBJ2-7; CDR3: CASSQGGYEQYF; DNA: TGTGCCAGCAGCCAAGGAGGTTACGAGCAGTACTTC
size: .; D: TRBD2; V: TRBV5-1; J: TRBJ2-1; CDR3: CASSSVNRLAGGWGEQFF; DNA: TGCGCCAGCAGCTCCGTAAACAGACTAGCGGGAGGGTGGGGTGAGCAGTTCTTC
size: few; D: .; V: TRBV30; J: TRBJ1-1; CDR3: CAWKREPMNTEAFF; DNA: TGTGCCTGGAAAAGGGAGCCAATGAACACTGAAGCTTTCTTT
size: few; D: .; V: TRBV29-1; J: TRBJ2-6; CDR3: CSVEVGHDSGANVLTF; DNA: TGCAGCGTTGAGGTCGGACACGACTCTGGGGCCAACGTCCTGACTTTC
size: .; D: TRBD1; V: TRBV7-9; J: TRBJ2-7; CDR3: CASSKLGQGGLYEQYF; DNA: TGTGCCAGCAGCAAACTCGGACAGGGGGGGCTCTACGAGCAGTACTTC
size: .; D: TRBD2; V: TRBV7-9; J: TRBJ2-7; CDR3: CASSLSPREAKYEQYF; DNA: TGTGCCAGCAGCTTATCTCCGCGGGAGGCTAAGTACGAGCAGTACTTC
size: .; D: .; V: TRBV9; J: TRBJ1-3; CDR3: CASSVDIISGNTIYF; DNA: TGTGCCAGCAGCGTAGATATCATCTCTGGAAACACCATATATTTT
size: .; D: .; V: TRBV10-2; J: TRBJ2-2; CDR3: CASVAIQGELFF; DNA: TGCGCCAGCGTAGCCATCCAGGGGGAGCTGTTTTTT
size: .; D: .; V: TRBV25-1; J: TRBJ2-1; CDR3: CASSGDWSSYNEQFF; DNA: TGTGCCAGCAGTGGGGACTGGAGCTCCTACAATGAGCAGTTCTTC
size: .; D: .; V: TRBV6-5; J: TRBJ2-7; CDR3: CASSFRDEQYF; DNA: TGTGCCAGCAGTTTCCGGGACGAGCAGTACTTC
size: .; D: TRBD2; V: TRBV13; J: TRBJ2-1; CDR3: CASSLLTSGRRPDEQFF; DNA: TGTGCCAGCAGCTTACTGACTAGCGGCCGACGTCCGGATGAGCAGTTCTTC
size: .; D: .; V: TRBV7-6; J: TRBJ1-1; CDR3: CASSPGSQVTEAFF; DNA: TGTGCCAGCAGCCCAGGCTCTCAAGTGACTGAAGCTTTCTTT
size: .; D: TRBD2; V: TRBV7-9; J: TRBJ2-2; CDR3: CASSHSGRAAGELFF; DNA: TGTGCCAGCAGCCACAGCGGGAGGGCCGCCGGGGAGCTGTTTTTT